This entry describes one T cell receptor beta chain. No antigen is known for it. Base qualities are not provided; no much larger clone lies one nucleotide away. For this chain, trimming is 6 bases at the V end and 2 bases at the J end, and the number of junction bases without a gene match is 13. From the cysteine up to the phenylalanine, the CDR3 has a length of 16 residues. The kept DNA is CDR3 alone, 48 bases in frame from the first base. CDR1 GTSNPN and CDR2 SVGIG were looked up in the germline V gene (reference sequence). Collaborating institutions collected whole blood in K2EDTA tubes following their own protocols. For TCRbeta analysis, collaborators shipped samples as frozen whole blood, isolated PBMCs, or DNA extracted from either of those sample types. The data originate from a study of blood T cell repertoires in COVID-19 (dated by TCRdb to about 2020). For the wider study: The collaborator samples originated in the United States, Italy and Spain and spanned the acute and convalescent phases of COVID-19. Where available, HLA class I and class II types were obtained from metadata supplied by the sample provider rather than from assay-based typing. Deeply sampled blood TCRbeta repertoires from subjects exposed to, actively infected with, or recovered from COVID-19 were included in the dataset. Sample metadata almost always included a de-identified subject ID, COVID-19 status, age in years and sex. The samples were drawn from the first 160 participants of the ongoing ImmuneRACE study and from 950 to 1,500 subjects provided by 6 global collaborators. The prospective study material was composed of cDNA or gDNA derived from T cells, B-cell-depleted T cells, or PBMCs. A freely available public database, intended as a resource for researchers studying the immune response to SARS-CoV-2, is where the repertoires were released.

TCRbeta CDR3 regions were amplified from genomic DNA using the immunoSEQ Assay, a bias-controlled multiplex PCR. As for the authors' bioinformatics: The number of nucleated cells in each sample was estimated from the amplification of reference gene primers within the assay. To quantify the absolute abundance of each unique TCRbeta CDR3 rearrangement, sequence reads were collapsed and filtered. For each sample, productive Simpson clonality was calculated as the square root of Simpson's diversity index across productive rearrangements. Entries here come from immuneACCESS through TCRdb and include only in-frame sequences with V and J called. Some clones fail to appear in such tables; in the studies checked, an unresolved V gene covers under half of the shortfall, and the cause of the remainder is unknown. The V and J calls and clone size come from that table; D and trimming were worked out from the DNA. The sample profile shows about 120,000 clones; about 87% of them were found once. The ten largest clones take up less than 30% of the sample.

Results and caveats for the whole study, not just this receptor: How much clinical and demographic metadata was included differed by source and by participant, and the metadata was provided uncurated.

The receptor was isolated from a woman in her seventies with acute or convalescent COVID-19. The chain is encoded by TRBV30 joined to TRBJ2-3; 8 bases in the middle match TRBD2. The sequenced material came from peripheral blood. The sequenced DNA is TGTGCCTGTTCCCCCGGAGAAGCGGGGGCCACAGATACGCAGTATTTT. This codes for CACSPGEAGATDTQYF.